This entry features one T cell receptor beta chain sequence. Antigen unknown. This sample was included in a study of beta chain features in type 1 diabetes. Study-level findings and limits: Naive, central memory and Treg TCRB repertoires seemed to resemble each other more closely in patients than they did in healthy donors. TCRB CDR3s were moderately but significantly shorter in Type 1 diabetes patients in all four CD4+ subsets.

The CDR3 length is 14 residues. The V gene lost 1 base and the J gene lost 7 bases, with 14 bases spanning the gap. The germline V gene has CDR1 SEHNR and CDR2 FQNEAQ (reference sequence). Of the isolated RNA, all was reverse transcribed, and so the sequenced material was expressed TCRB transcripts. Repertoires were generated with immunoSEQ multiplex PCR, while TCRdb's copy carries only in-frame clones and drops some. The sample has 100,000 to 150,000 clones, 7.5% to 9.5% seen once. The TCR originated in a young man with type 1 diabetes. The V gene is TRBV7-9, the J gene TRBJ2-7; D may be TRBD2 (5 bases). Material for sequencing was central memory CD4+ T cells from blood. CDR3 sequence: CASSLGDYLWEQYF. CDR3 coding DNA: TGTGCCAGCAGCTTAGGAGACTACCTGTGGGAGCAGTACTTC.